The 26 T cell receptor beta chains in this list originate from one sample, sequenced in a study of T-cell reconstitution after alpha-beta-depleted transplantation in children. Molecular barcoding with unique molecular identifiers was used for the TCRbeta library. TCRdb analysed the PCR reads with MiXCR anew, one entry per CDR3 protein. The repertoire holds 300,000 to 400,000 distinct CDR3 sequences, with about a quarter as singletons. Sample: PBMCs, mostly from graft donor cells, taken 180 days after TCRalphabeta/CD19-depleted stem cell transplant. The receptors originated from a male patient younger than 18 who had a stem cell transplant for acute lymphoblastic leukemia, so the T cells may come from the graft donor.

V gene TRBV4-1 combines with J gene TRBJ2-5, with 10 bases that match TRBD2. This CDR3 has 15 amino acids. Germline CDR1 MGHRA, CDR2 YSYEKL. The V segment lost 4 bases and the J segment 2 bases; nucleotides outside the gene matches: 4. The CDR3 DNA reads as TGCGCCAGCAGCCGCGCTAGCGGGAGACAAGAGACCCAGTACTTC. Amino acids: CASSRASGRQETQYF.

This clonotype was counted a few times. This rearrangement joins TRBV3-1 to TRBJ2-1; TRBD2 aligns across 12 bases. The CDR3 is made up of 22 amino acids. Germline trimming cut 4 bases from V and 2 bases from J; bases unmatched to any gene: 21. CDR1 and CDR2 from the germline V gene are LGHDT and YNNKEL (reference sequence). CDR3 nucleotide sequence: TGTGCCAGCAGCCCGGGACAGGGGCGCGGGTGGGCTAGCGGGAGGGCCTACAATGAGCAGTTCTTC. Translating gives CASSPGQGRGWASGRAYNEQFF.

The table lists this clonotype with a few counts. The V and J genes are TRBV25-1 and TRBJ1-2, with no clear D. Germline CDR1 MGHDK, CDR2 SYGVNS. V was pared by 1 base and J by 3 bases, with 12 bases between. The CDR3 length is 15 residues. CDR3 sequence (DNA): TGTGCCAGCAGTGAATTCGGAGGGAGAGACTATGGCTACACCTTC. As protein: CASSEFGGRDYGYTF.

This clonotype was counted a few times. At one boundary the junction diverges from the germline segment, which might be a read error. The V gene is TRBV20-1, the J gene TRBJ1-1, with D possibly TRBD1 on 6 matching bases. Germline V gene sequence: CDR1 DFQATT, CDR2 SNEGSKA (reference sequence). The CDR3 is 13 amino acids. The CDR3 reads CSARGEGNAEAFF. As DNA, the CDR3 is TGCAGTGCGAGGGGGGAAGGGAACGCTGAAGCTTTCTTT.

The chain couples TRBV30 to TRBJ1-1; D gene ambiguous. Germline V CDR1 and CDR2: GTSNPN, SVGIG (reference sequence). V lost 1 base and J 1 base, leaving 13 bases between the germline ends. The CDR3 is made up of 15 amino acids. The CDR3 DNA reads as TGTGCCTGGAGTGGATGGGTAGCGAGGAACACTGAAGCTTTCTTT. Its protein product is CAWSGWVARNTEAFF.

The chain recombines TRBV15 with TRBJ2-5; D uncertain. The germline V gene encodes CDR1 LNHNV and CDR2 YYDKDF (reference sequence). The CDR3 is 13 residues long. V shed 3 bases and J shed 2 bases, with 7 bases lying between them. DNA of the CDR3: TGTGCCACCAGCAGTGATGATCAAGAGACCCAGTACTTC. Residues: CATSSDDQETQYF.

This sequence joins TRBV7-9 and TRBJ2-3; 12 bases are shared with TRBD2. The CDR3 is made up of 15 amino acids. The V and J ends lost 3 bases and 7 bases, in that order; junction bases with no gene match: 5. CDR1 and CDR2 from the germline V gene are SEHNR and FQNEAQ (reference sequence). The chain's CDR3 is CASSLPTSGSNTQYF. The CDR3 region has the DNA TGTGCCAGCAGCTTGCCGACTAGCGGGAGTAATACGCAGTATTTT.

V and J are TRBV7-9 and TRBJ1-3; no clear D. The CDR3 is 14 amino acids. Germline assignment: CDR1 SEHNR and CDR2 FQNEAQ (reference sequence). Deletions cut 2 bases from V and 0 bases from J, with 5 bases between. In DNA, the CDR3 is TGTGCCAGCAGCTTAATGAGCTCTGGAAACACCATATATTTT. Translation: CASSLMSSGNTIYF. Combining the CDR3 with reference TRBV7-9 and TRBJ1-3 gives the whole variable domain DTGVSQNPRHKITKRGQNVTFRCDPISEHNRLYWYRQTLGQGPEFLTYFQNEAQLEKSRLLSDRFSAERPKGSFSTLEIQRTEQGDSAMYLCASSLMSSGNTIYFGEGSWLTVV.

This clonotype was seen many times. This sequence joins TRBV12-3 or TRBV12-4 and TRBJ2-4, with D tentatively TRBD1 (5 bases). Between the trimmed V and J ends, which lost 3 bases and 4 bases, there was a span of 7 bases. CDR3 length: 13 amino acids. Written as DNA, the CDR3 is TGTGCCAGCAGTTTTGCAGGGAAAAACATTCAGTACTTC. This encodes CASSFAGKNIQYF.

In DNA form, the CDR3 reads TGCGCCAGCAGCCTCATCCCCGGGACTAGCGCCGAGCAGTTCTTC. This translates into CASSLIPGTSAEQFF. This sequence joins TRBV4-1 and TRBJ2-1; 10 positions match TRBD2. V gave up 4 bases and J gave up 10 bases; unmatched junction bases: 10. This CDR3 is 15 amino acids long. Germline CDR1 MGHRA, CDR2 YSYEKL.

This clonotype came up a few times. The V call is TRBV5-1, the J call TRBJ2-2; 9 bases line up with TRBD2. The CDR3 extends over 16 amino acids. Per germline, CDR1 SGHRS and CDR2 YFSETQ. V gave up 5 bases and J gave up 0 bases; unmatched junction bases: 5. CDR3 loop: CASRAVAGANTGELFF. CDR3 in DNA: TGCGCCAGCAGGGCGGTAGCGGGAGCGAACACCGGGGAGCTGTTTTTT.

For this clonotype: Germline is not matched at one junction end, which may reflect a read error. The CDR3 protein is CAGSSTGLRGYEQYF. CDR3 bases: TGTGCCGGCAGCTCGACAGGGTTGCGAGGCTACGAGCAGTACTTC. The rearrangement joins TRBV7-9 to TRBJ2-7; 7 nucleotides align to TRBD1. The CDR3 is made up of 15 amino acids. Germline V gives CDR1 SEHNR, CDR2 FQNEAQ (reference sequence).

In this sample, this clonotype turned up a few times. The rearrangement links TRBV20-1 to TRBJ1-1; D ambiguous. The CDR3 is made up of 11 amino acids. The V end was cut by 3 bases, the J end by 3 bases, with 5 bases between. Germline CDR1 DFQATT, CDR2 SNEGSKA (reference sequence). The CDR3: CSARRHTEAFF. The CDR3 nucleotides read TGCAGTGCTAGGAGACACACTGAAGCTTTCTTT.

This rearrangement joins TRBV7-3 to TRBJ2-7; TRBD1 agrees at 7 bases. The CDR3 has 14 residues. CDR1 and CDR2 from the germline V gene are SGHTA and FQGTGA. J lost 2 bases, V lost 4 bases, and 5 bases had no gene match. CDR3 in amino acids: CASSSHGTAYEQYF. The CDR3 nucleotides read TGTGCCAGCAGCTCACACGGGACAGCCTACGAGCAGTACTTC.

This sequence joins TRBV29-1 and TRBJ2-3; TRBD2 aligns across 9 bases. The trim removed 8 bases at V and 4 bases at J, leaving 7 bases unmatched. Germline CDR1 SQVTM, CDR2 ANQGSEA. The CDR3 runs 13 residues. The CDR3 here is CSSSRGRADTQYF. The CDR3, as DNA: TGCAGCTCGTCTCGCGGGAGGGCAGATACGCAGTATTTT.

This chain links TRBV12-3 or TRBV12-4 with TRBJ2-7; TRBD2 matches 11 bases. The CDR3 is 15 amino acids. J gave up 5 bases and V 6 bases, and 9 bases lay outside the gene matches. CDR3 bases: TGTGCCAGCAGCTACCGACTAGCGGGATCGCACGAGCAGTACTTC. Translated, it gives CASSYRLAGSHEQYF.

The genes are TRBV7-8 and TRBJ2-7; the D is unclear. CDR1 is SGHVS and CDR2 is FQNEAQ in the germline V gene. V lost 0 bases, J lost 2 bases, and 11 bases lay in between. This CDR3 has 15 amino acids. CDR3 DNA: TGTGCCAGCAGCTTAGCGGGTTATGATCCCTACGAGCAGTACTTC. Protein product: CASSLAGYDPYEQYF.

The chain carries TRBV3-1 and TRBJ1-5; TRBD1 is a possible D gene (6 bases). This CDR3 has 16 amino acids. V was pared by 0 bases and J by 3 bases, with 12 bases between. CDR1 and CDR2 from the germline V gene are LGHDT and YNNKEL (reference sequence). CDR3 sequence: CASSQEFRDNNQPQHF. The CDR3 bases are TGTGCCAGCAGCCAAGAATTCCGGGACAACAATCAGCCCCAGCATTTT. Full variable domain (remainder filled in from reference TRBV3-1 and TRBJ1-5): DTAVSQTPKYLVTQMGNDKSIKCEQNLGHDTMYWYKQDSKKFLKIMFSYNNKELIINETVPNRFSPKSPDKAHLNLHINSLELGDSAVYFCASSQEFRDNNQPQHFGDGTRLSIL.

The rearrangement joins TRBV20-1 to TRBJ2-1, with D uncertain. Per the germline V gene, CDR1 is DFQATT and CDR2 is SNEGSKA (reference sequence). The length of the CDR3 is 13 residues. Trimming removed 4 bases at V and 4 bases at J, with 11 bases between. The CDR3 region is CSATPREYNEQFF. DNA for the CDR3: TGCAGTGCTACCCCGCGAGAATACAATGAGCAGTTCTTC.

J is TRBJ2-1 and V is TRBV6-5, with D maybe TRBD2 (6 bases). CDR3 length: 16 residues. Between the trimmed V and J ends, which lost 0 bases and 9 bases, there was a span of 18 bases. From germline, CDR1 is MNHEY and CDR2 SVGAGI. The DNA of the CDR3 is TGTGCCAGCAGTTACTCAAGAACGGACGGGAGCGGTGAGCAGTTCTTC. It codes for CASSYSRTDGSGEQFF.

This sequence joins TRBV7-8 and TRBJ2-1, with D hard to call. The CDR3 spans 16 residues. Germline lookup yields CDR1 SGHVS and CDR2 FQNEAQ. V was shortened by 2 bases and J by 0 bases, with 11 bases between the two germline ends. CDR3 residues: CASSLLLFSSYNEQFF. In DNA form, the CDR3 reads TGTGCCAGCAGCTTACTATTATTTAGCTCCTACAATGAGCAGTTCTTC.

This clonotype was detected a few times. The rearrangement links TRBV7-9 to TRBJ2-7, with D possibly TRBD1 on 5 matching bases. CDR1 is SEHNR, CDR2 FQNEAQ, per germline (reference sequence). This CDR3 contains 16 residues. V dropped 0 bases and J dropped 6 bases, with 18 bases sitting between them. CDR3 sequence reads: CASSLAGAAATVEQYF. In DNA, the CDR3 is TGTGCCAGCAGCTTAGCAGGGGCCGCAGCCACGGTCGAGCAGTACTTC. The full variable domain, its missing parts supplied by reference TRBV7-9 and TRBJ2-7, is DTGVSQNPRHKITKRGQNVTFRCDPISEHNRLYWYRQTLGQGPEFLTYFQNEAQLEKSRLLSDRFSAERPKGSFSTLEIQRTEQGDSAMYLCASSLAGAAATVEQYFGPGTRLTVT.

This chain uses TRBV15 with TRBJ1-4; TRBD1 is a possible D gene (5 bases). Trimming took 3 bases from V and 5 from J, leaving 13 bases between them. There are 15 residues in the CDR3. Germline CDR1 is LNHNV and CDR2 is YYDKDF (reference sequence). Here the CDR3 reads CATSSLGQRNEKLFF. DNA for the CDR3: TGTGCCACCAGCAGTTTGGGGCAGCGAAATGAAAAACTGTTTTTT.

This clonotype was found a few times. The chain joins TRBV7-2 to TRBJ2-7; 10 bases align to TRBD1. The length of the CDR3 is 13 residues. CDR1 is SGHTA, CDR2 FQGNSA, per germline. Germline trimming cut 6 bases from V and 6 bases from J; bases unmatched to any gene: 5. The CDR3 region has the DNA TGTGCCAGCAGTTACCGACAGGGGGCCGAGCAGTACTTC. Protein: CASSYRQGAEQYF. Based on the CDR3 plus reference TRBV7-2 and TRBJ2-7, the full variable domain is GAGVSQSPSNKVTEKGKDVELRCDPISGHTALYWYRQSLGQGLEFLIYFQGNSAPDKSGLPSDRFSAERTGGSVSTLTIQRTQQEDSAVYLCASSYRQGAEQYFGPGTRLTVT.

The chain uses TRBV7-9 and TRBJ1-2, with no clear D. The CDR3 has 11 amino acids. Trimming shortened V by 2 bases and J by 7 bases, and 5 bases separated the two germline ends. Germline values: CDR1 SEHNR, CDR2 FQNEAQ (reference sequence). Written as DNA, the CDR3 is TGTGCCAGCAGCTTATTCGGTGGCTACACCTTC. This encodes CASSLFGGYTF.

There are a few counts of this clonotype. The chain is built from TRBV7-9 and TRBJ1-1; unclear D gene. This CDR3 comprises 14 residues. V was clipped by 5 bases and J by 1 base, with 11 bases between them. The germline V gene encodes CDR1 SEHNR and CDR2 FQNEAQ (reference sequence). CDR3 sequence: CASSATSGNTEAFF. In nucleotides, the CDR3 is TGTGCCAGCAGCGCCACCAGCGGGAACACTGAAGCTTTCTTT.